These T cell receptor beta chains were read from a single sample in a study of shared clonotypes between healthy human individuals. Sequenced by immunoSEQ multiplex PCR; TCRdb stores in-frame clones only, minus some. The data show 560,000 or so clones, with about 96% seen just once and 0.11% held by the top ten. The sample comprised naive CD8+ T cells sorted from blood. All receptors derive from a woman between 25 and 40 years old in good health. Both conserved end residues are part of each CDR3. The size entry is marked missing in some rows and otherwise reads once, few, many or a size class.

>TRBV28|TRBJ2-1|-
CASRPSGGSAGVYGFYEQFF
>TRBV27|TRBJ1-1|-
CASSLSKNTEAFF
>TRBV27|TRBJ2-2|-
CASTTGAGGPTGELFF
>TRBV20-1|-|-
CSGRAVSEQYF
>TRBV6-5|TRBJ1-1|-
CASSYGWGLSLAFF
>TRBV2|TRBJ2-7|-
CASSEHHLAVYYEQYF
>TRBV9|TRBJ1-1|-
CASSVGWGNEAFF
>TRBV27|-|-
CASSSTVAGGLADSYEQYF
>TRBV7-9|TRBJ1-2|-
CASSLADRVYGYTF
>TRBV5-1|TRBJ2-7|-
CASSLVPDYEQYF
>TRBV4-1|TRBJ2-7|-
CASSQAGGRSYEQYF
>TRBV2|TRBJ2-1|-
CASSEEGTGPYNEQFF
>TRBV14|TRBJ2-1|-
CASSPRVSYNEQFF
>TRBV7-8|TRBJ2-5|-
CASSFIRDWETQYF
>TRBV28|TRBJ2-7|-
CASSFSAAGAYEQYF
>TRBV7-8|TRBJ2-5|-
CASSSLATLWDQYF
>TRBV4-2|TRBJ2-7|-
CASSQDLGRAIYEQYF
>TRBV19|TRBJ1-2|-
CASSTPGGPFYGYTF
>TRBV28|TRBJ2-5|-
CASSVQGLGVTQYF
>TRBV9|TRBJ2-6|-
CASSAELWVFGANVLTF
>TRBV7-6|TRBJ2-1|once
CASSQKLLGHEQFF
>TRBV18|TRBJ2-7|once
CASSRTDNRNEQYF
>TRBV5-4|TRBJ2-1|-
CASSRPGPGVNEQFF
>TRBV7-6|TRBJ2-1|-
CASSFTSGRYNEQFF
>TRBV7-2|TRBJ2-2|-
CASRGRRTNTGELFF
>TRBV2|TRBJ2-1|-
CASSEVAAGESNEQFF
>TRBV28|TRBJ2-7|-
CASNSFNVVYEQYF
>TRBV27|TRBJ2-7|-
CASSFKTSGRAIHEQYF
>TRBV27|TRBJ2-4|-
CASSVLGGGNIQYF
>TRBV2|TRBJ2-7|once
CASSEIAGEAYYEQYF
>TRBV7-9|TRBJ2-7|-
CASSTTTGNEQYF
>TRBV27|TRBJ2-7|-
CASGLAGEGSEQYF
>TRBV30|TRBJ2-1|-
CAWSGSGRHNEQFF
>TRBV9|TRBJ2-7|-
CASSSDGYEQYF
>TRBV7-6|TRBJ2-3|-
CASSLSGSTDTQYF
>TRBV6-6|TRBJ1-2|-
CASSFGTGNGYTF
>TRBV5-6|TRBJ2-2|once
CASSSPGRTTGELFF
>TRBV21-1|TRBJ2-1|-
CASSKYAGAVIEQFF
>TRBV28|TRBJ1-4|-
CASRNPNTYNEKLFF
>TRBV7-9|TRBJ2-4|-
CASSSPLTGGHNIQYF
>TRBV29-1|-|-
CSVGTRTYEQYF
>TRBV4-1|TRBJ1-1|-
CASSKQAGTNTEAFF
>TRBV15|TRBJ1-4|-
CATSSGTGANEKLFF
>TRBV4-1|TRBJ2-2|-
CASSQDPSGPTGELFF